Sequencing of this T cell receptor (beta chain) was carried out in a study of blood T cell repertoires in COVID-19. Study context: Researchers got acute and convalescent COVID-19 samples from the United States, Italy and Spain. Sources were T cells, B-cell-depleted T cells, or PBMCs; the material itself was cDNA or gDNA.

Original analysis: Estimates of nucleated cell counts were drawn from the amplification of reference gene primers. TCRdb's table, derived via immunoSEQ multiplex PCR, lists solely in-frame clones and lacks some. V, J and clone size were drawn from that table, and D and trimming were deduced from the DNA. The data contain under 150,000 clones, about nine tenths of them seen just once; the ten biggest clones take up approximately 4.6%. It was during active infection that Seattle patients were enrolled and then longitudinally followed. What was sequenced was peripheral blood. The origin of this receptor is a man in his sixties with COVID-19, enrolled during active disease.

CDR3 DNA sequence: TGTGCCAGCAGTTTTGGAGATAATGAGCAGTTCTTC. Residues: CASSFGDNEQFF. This sequence joins TRBV27 and TRBJ2-1; D is ambiguous. The CDR3 is 12 amino acids. V was cut by 3 bases and J by 7 bases, with 7 bases left in between. The germline CDR1 and CDR2 sequences are MNHEY and SMNVEV (reference sequence).